These 3 T cell receptor beta chains were sequenced from one sample in a study of regulatory T cells in long-lasting Graves disease. Building of the TCR beta libraries involved iRepertoire HTBI primers and Arm-PCR of CDR3 regions. From the multiplex PCR reads, TCRdb called clonotypes with MiXCR, one entry per CDR3 protein. The sample gives 650,000 to 850,000 distinct CDR3 sequences, 25% to 35% of which show up once; roughly 40% is in the top ten. Time point in this sample: persistent/refractory GD, antithyroid drugs over 5 years with positive TRAb. From RNA extracted from PBMCs, the TCR library was made. The source was peripheral blood mononuclear cells (PBMCs), collected when the disease was refractory, from a patient treated with antithyroid drugs. These receptors all stem from a female donor with Graves disease.

The J gene is TRBJ1-1, the V gene TRBV12-3 or TRBV12-4; a possible D gene is TRBD1 (5 bases). The ends were cut back, 3 bases at V and 4 bases at J, with 12 bases in the middle. The CDR3 is 14 residues long. CDR3: CASSFRVKITEAFF. CDR3 nucleotides: TGTGCCAGCAGTTTCAGGGTGAAAATCACTGAAGCTTTCTTT.

The chain has TRBV12-3 or TRBV12-4 and TRBJ1-6; D ambiguous. The CDR3 is 14 amino acids. With 2 bases removed from V and 5 bases from J, the gap between germline ends came to 7 bases. The CDR3: CASSLIRNNSPLHF. The DNA of the CDR3 is TGTGCCAGCAGTTTAATCAGGAATAATTCACCCCTCCACTTT.

In its sample, this clonotype was seen a few times. This chain joins TRBV29-1 and TRBJ1-1; D may be TRBD1 (6 bases). V was cut by 4 bases and J by 11 bases, with 17 bases left in between. This CDR3 spans 12 amino acids. Germline V gives CDR1 SQVTM, CDR2 ANQGSEA. The CDR3 DNA is TGCAGCGTTGTTGAGCAGGGGTTATTGGCTTTCTTT. Amino acid sequence: CSVVEQGLLAFF.